A single sample gave rise to the 2 T cell receptor beta chains below, sequenced in a study of blood T cell repertoires in COVID-19. The protocol was immunoSEQ multiplex PCR, while the TCRdb copy is restricted to in-frame clones and leaves out a portion. The sample holds approximately 400,000 clones, 81% seen once. Sequenced material: peripheral blood. The receptor source for this set is a human donor with acute or convalescent COVID-19. The donor label of this sample is uncertain.

V gene TRBV7-2 combines with J gene TRBJ1-1, with 9 bases matching TRBD1. Germline V gives CDR1 SGHTA, CDR2 FQGNSA. The CDR3 runs 15 residues. V was clipped by 1 base and J by 0 bases; unmatched bases: 0. CDR3: CASSLGTGVNTEAFF. The CDR3 nucleotides read TGTGCCAGCAGCTTAGGGACAGGGGTGAACACTGAAGCTTTCTTT.

This rearrangement joins TRBV2 to TRBJ1-1, with D maybe TRBD1 (5 bases). Germline CDR1 is SNHLY and CDR2 is FYNNEI. V was clipped by 1 base and J by 4 bases, with 10 bases between them. The CDR3 is 14 residues long. Here the CDR3 DNA reads TGTGCCAGCAGTGAAGGGAGGGGTAGCACTGAAGCTTTCTTT. Residues: CASSEGRGSTEAFF.